This T cell receptor beta chain was identified in a study of blood T cells in healthy people across ages. A second PCR of 7 to 11 cycles used a sample-barcoded 5' primer and a J-beta primer mix. TCRdb ran MiXCR on the 5' RACE reads and lists one entry per CDR3 protein. The repertoire holds 1.5 million to 2 million distinct CDR3 sequences, about 50% seen once, with about 2.1% in the top ten. The sample holds one count of this clonotype. The CDR3 contains 13 residues. Per the germline V gene, CDR1 is MNHEY and CDR2 is SVGEGT. V shed 7 bases and J shed 4 bases, with 11 bases lying between them. The receptor was derived from a woman between 40 and 50 years old in good health. The specimen was blood. The rearrangement links TRBV6-2 or TRBV6-3 to TRBJ2-1, with D possibly TRBD2 on 6 matching bases. This CDR3 reads CASTWTTYNEQFF. DNA for the CDR3: TGTGCCAGCACGTGGACTACTTACAATGAGCAGTTCTTC.